What follows are 20 T cell receptor beta chains derived from one specimen sequenced in a study of human T cells and chemical hapten exposure. Time point in this sample: patch test 3, about 24 weeks after DPC sensitization. The treatment here: therapeutic diphenylcyclopropenone sensitization with weekly scalp DPC. TCRdb re-called the RACE reads with MiXCR, one entry per CDR3 protein. The data show 55,000 to 75,000 distinct CDR3 sequences, about an eighth seen once. This sample comprised whole blood, obtained in connection with sensitization to the hapten diphenylcyclopropenone (DPC). The receptor set was obtained from a man aged 30 to 39 with alopecia areata. Some clones in this sample may be carry-over from other donors' samples.

This clonotype has ten or more counts. V and J are TRBV7-6 and TRBJ2-7, with 9 positions matching TRBD2. Germline CDR1 is SGHVS and CDR2 is FNYEAQ. The CDR3 has 14 residues. The V segment lost 6 bases and the J segment 0 bases; nucleotides outside the gene matches: 3. CDR3 protein: CASSGTSTSYEQYF. The CDR3 bases are TGTGCCAGCAGTGGGACTAGCACCTCCTACGAGCAGTACTTC. Full variable domain (outside the CDR3, taken from reference TRBV7-6 and TRBJ2-7): GAGVSQSPRYKVTKRGQDVALRCDPISGHVSLYWYRQALGQGPEFLTYFNYEAQQDKSGLPNDRFSAERPEGSISTLTIQRTEQRDSAMYRCASSGTSTSYEQYFGPGTRLTVT.

Of note for this clonotype: The junction departs from the called germline gene at one end, perhaps through a read error. This chain joins TRBV4-2 and TRBJ1-2; D is ambiguous. This CDR3 comprises 13 residues. Germline CDR1 and CDR2: LGHNA and YNFKEQ. CDR3 nucleotides: TGTGCCAGTAGCCGGTCAGAGAACTATGGCTACACCTTC. It yields the protein CASSRSENYGYTF.

This clonotype came up many times. The chain employs TRBV3-1 and TRBJ2-1; TRBD2 might be the D (5 bases). V gave up 6 bases and J gave up 6 bases, with 12 bases separating them. Looked up from germline, CDR1 is LGHDT and CDR2 is YNNKEL (reference sequence). This CDR3 contains 13 residues. CDR3: CASSWTPVNEQFF. The DNA of the CDR3 is TGTGCCAGCAGTTGGACTCCCGTCAATGAGCAGTTCTTC.

The rearrangement uses TRBV4-2 and TRBJ1-6; the D gene is possibly TRBD1 (5 bases). CDR3 length equals 15 residues. Germline lookup yields CDR1 LGHNA and CDR2 YNFKEQ. V lost 6 bases and J 6 bases, leaving 15 bases between the germline ends. The CDR3 reads CASRPGRQGNSPLHF. The CDR3 bases are TGTGCCAGCAGACCAGGGCGCCAGGGTAATTCACCCCTCCACTTT.

J is TRBJ2-3 and V is TRBV7-2, with D unclear. This CDR3 comprises 15 residues. From germline, CDR1 is SGHTA and CDR2 FQGNSA. V was clipped by 3 bases and J by 0 bases, with 10 bases between them. CDR3 sequence reads: CASSLTSTSTDTQYF. DNA of the CDR3: TGTGCCAGCAGCTTGACGTCGACTAGCACAGATACGCAGTATTTT.

The chain employs TRBV7-9 and TRBJ2-7; the match to TRBD1 covers 7 bases. The CDR3 sequence is 13 residues long. Germline CDR1 reads SEHNR; CDR2 reads FQNEAQ (reference sequence). Germline trimming cut 3 bases from V and 4 bases from J; bases unmatched to any gene: 3. The CDR3 DNA follows: TGTGCCAGCAGCTTGCAACAGGGGTACGAGCAGTACTTC. Translating it yields CASSLQQGYEQYF.

The V and J genes are TRBV28 and TRBJ2-3; perhaps TRBD1 as D (6 bases). Germline-derived CDR1 and CDR2 are MDHEN and SYDVKM. This CDR3 contains 15 residues. V was cut by 3 bases and J by 0 bases, with 10 bases left in between. CDR3 bases: TGTGCCAGCAGTTTGGACAGAGCTAGCACAGATACGCAGTATTTT. This sequence encodes CASSLDRASTDTQYF. The full variable domain, in which reference TRBV28 and TRBJ2-3 provide the parts outside the CDR3, is DVKVTQSSRYLVKRTGEKVFLECVQDMDHENMFWYRQDPGLGLRLIYFSYDVKMKEKGDIPEGYSVSREKKERFSLILESASTNQTSMYLCASSLDRASTDTQYFGPGTRLTVL.

The chain links TRBV10-3 to TRBJ1-2; no reliable D call. This CDR3 spans 13 amino acids. V lost 3 bases to trimming and J lost 4 bases, with 9 bases between them. Looked up from germline, CDR1 is ENHRY and CDR2 is SYGVKD. The CDR3 sequence: CAISEDEGYGYTF. In DNA, the CDR3 is TGTGCCATCAGTGAAGATGAGGGCTATGGCTACACCTTC.

The table lists this clonotype with many counts. This chain connects TRBV7-9 to TRBJ1-5; D not resolved. Looked up from germline, CDR1 is SEHNR and CDR2 is FQNEAQ (reference sequence). Trimming cost V 1 base and J 4 bases, with 11 bases left between them. This CDR3 has 15 amino acids. CDR3 bases: TGTGCCAGCAGCTTAGGAGTAGGCCGGAATCAGCCCCAGCATTTT. It encodes CASSLGVGRNQPQHF.

In its sample, this clonotype was seen many times. The rearrangement uses TRBV29-1 and TRBJ1-1, with D perhaps TRBD1 (5 bases). Germline V CDR1 and CDR2: SQVTM, ANQGSEA. CDR3 length: 15 residues. Trimming removed 4 bases from V and 6 bases from J, with 21 bases in between. CDR3 nucleotide sequence: TGCAGCGTTGCTGGAGGGGCGCTGGGATTCGCTGAAGCTTTCTTT. Amino acid sequence: CSVAGGALGFAEAFF.

The table lists this clonotype with many counts. J is TRBJ2-1 and V is TRBV6-1; 12 bases match TRBD2. Germline assignment: CDR1 MNHNS and CDR2 SASEGT. V lost 5 bases to trimming and J lost 6 bases; unmatched junction nucleotides: 14. There are 18 residues in the CDR3. CDR3 protein: CASSRMRTSGNGRNEQFF. In nucleotides, the CDR3 is TGTGCCAGCAGTAGGATGAGGACTAGCGGGAATGGACGCAATGAGCAGTTCTTC.

The sample holds many counts of this clonotype. The chain links TRBV12-3 or TRBV12-4 to TRBJ2-1, with D unresolved. V lost 3 bases and J 5 bases, leaving 8 bases between the germline ends. The CDR3 contains 13 residues. As DNA, the CDR3 is TGTGCCAGCAGTTTGATGCGAAACAATGAGCAGTTCTTC. Translated, it gives CASSLMRNNEQFF.

The CDR3 loop is CSPGYYNEQFF. The CDR3 bases are TGCAGCCCTGGATATTACAATGAGCAGTTCTTC. This chain joins TRBV29-1 and TRBJ2-1; D gene ambiguous. CDR3 length: 11 amino acids. The germline gives CDR1 SQVTM, CDR2 ANQGSEA. The V gene lost 8 bases and the J gene lost 4 bases, with 9 bases spanning the gap.

Worth noting for this clonotype: Its ends do not fully match the called genes, so a read error is possible. V is TRBV5-1 and J is TRBJ1-6; 7 nucleotides match TRBD1. The CDR3 runs to 18 residues. CDR1 and CDR2 from the germline V gene are SGHRS and YFSETQ. CDR3 nucleotide sequence: TGCACCAGCAGCTTCGGACAGGTCCAGAGCTCCTATAATTCACCCCTCCACTTT. It encodes CTSSFGQVQSSYNSPLHF.

Ten or more counts support this clonotype. The genes are TRBV9 and TRBJ1-2; D ambiguous. V lost 0 bases and J lost 2, with 5 bases in between. Germline V lookup: CDR1 SGDLS, CDR2 YYNGEE. CDR3 length: 13 residues. The CDR3 is CASSVVGNYGYTF. The CDR3 bases are TGTGCCAGCAGCGTAGTTGGCAACTATGGCTACACCTTC.

This clonotype was recorded a few times. This rearrangement joins TRBV5-1 to TRBJ2-2; D is ambiguous. The CDR3 contains 14 residues. CDR1 SGHRS and CDR2 YFSETQ come from the germline V gene. The V and J ends lost 2 bases and 1 base respectively, with 6 bases between them. The CDR3: CASSLQQNTGELFF. The CDR3 nucleotides read TGCGCCAGCAGCTTACAACAGAACACCGGGGAGCTGTTTTTT.

This clonotype came up once. J is TRBJ2-5 and V is TRBV28; D perhaps matches TRBD2 (5 bases). V was pared by 7 bases and J by 5 bases, with 14 bases between. The CDR3 covers 13 residues. Germline V gene lookup returns CDR1 MDHEN and CDR2 SYDVKM. The CDR3 nucleotides read TGTGCCAGCATCCCGCGGGCCGGGGAGACCCAGTACTTC. Its protein product is CASIPRAGETQYF.

In this sample, this clonotype turned up a few times. This rearrangement joins TRBV6-6 to TRBJ1-5; TRBD1 matches 8 bases. The CDR3 totals 13 residues. Per the germline V gene, CDR1 is MNHNY and CDR2 is SVGAGI (reference sequence). Unmatched junction bases numbered 1, after V lost 7 bases and J lost 2 bases. The CDR3 coding sequence is TGTGCCAGCACGGGACAGGGCAATCAGCCCCAGCATTTT. It is translated as CASTGQGNQPQHF.

This clonotype has at least ten counts. The chain joins TRBV6-6 to TRBJ1-1; 9 bases are shared with TRBD1. This CDR3 is built from 13 residues. The trim removed 6 bases at V and 4 bases at J, leaving 3 bases unmatched. Germline V gives CDR1 MNHNY, CDR2 SVGAGI (reference sequence). CDR3 coding DNA: TGTGCCAGCAGAGACAGGGGGGCCACTGAAGCTTTCTTT. Amino acid sequence: CASRDRGATEAFF.

This clonotype was seen a handful of times. The chain combines TRBV12-3 or TRBV12-4 with TRBJ1-4; tentatively, D is TRBD1 (6 bases). Trimming removed 6 bases from V and 5 bases from J, with 19 bases in between. The CDR3 sequence is 16 residues long. The CDR3 loop reads CASSQGTPRINEKLFF. CDR3 DNA sequence: TGTGCCAGCAGCCAGGGGACTCCGAGGATCAATGAAAAACTGTTTTTT.